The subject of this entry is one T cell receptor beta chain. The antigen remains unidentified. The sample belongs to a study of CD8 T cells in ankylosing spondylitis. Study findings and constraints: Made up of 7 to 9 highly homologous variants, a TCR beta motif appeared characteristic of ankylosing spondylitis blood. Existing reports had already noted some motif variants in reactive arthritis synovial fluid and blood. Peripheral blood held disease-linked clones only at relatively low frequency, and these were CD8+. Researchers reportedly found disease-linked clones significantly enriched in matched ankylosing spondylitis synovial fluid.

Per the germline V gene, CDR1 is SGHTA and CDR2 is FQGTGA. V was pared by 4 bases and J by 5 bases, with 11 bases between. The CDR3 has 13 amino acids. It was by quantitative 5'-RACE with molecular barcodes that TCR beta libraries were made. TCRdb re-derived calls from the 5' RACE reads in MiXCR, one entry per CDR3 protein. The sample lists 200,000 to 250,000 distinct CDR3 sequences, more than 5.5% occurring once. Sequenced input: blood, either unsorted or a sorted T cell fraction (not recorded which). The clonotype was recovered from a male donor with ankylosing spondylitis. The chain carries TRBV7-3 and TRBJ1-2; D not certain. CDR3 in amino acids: CASSSLSVYGYTF. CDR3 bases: TGTGCCAGCAGCTCCCTGAGCGTATATGGCTACACCTTC. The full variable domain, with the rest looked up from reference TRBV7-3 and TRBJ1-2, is GAGVSQTPSNKVTEKGKYVELRCDPISGHTALYWYRQSLGQGPEFLIYFQGTGAADDSGLPNDRFFAVRPEGSVSTLKIQRTERGDSAVYLCASSSLSVYGYTFGSGTRLTVV.